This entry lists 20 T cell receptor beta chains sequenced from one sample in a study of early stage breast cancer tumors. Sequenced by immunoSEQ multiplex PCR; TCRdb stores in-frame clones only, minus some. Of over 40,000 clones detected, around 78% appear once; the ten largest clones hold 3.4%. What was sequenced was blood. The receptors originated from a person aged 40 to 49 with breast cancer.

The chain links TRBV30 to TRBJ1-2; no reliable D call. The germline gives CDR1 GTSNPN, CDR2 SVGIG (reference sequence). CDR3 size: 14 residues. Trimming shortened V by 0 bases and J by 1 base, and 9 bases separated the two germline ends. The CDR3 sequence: CAWSVGVYNYGYTF. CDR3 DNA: TGTGCCTGGAGTGTGGGTGTCTATAACTATGGCTACACCTTC.

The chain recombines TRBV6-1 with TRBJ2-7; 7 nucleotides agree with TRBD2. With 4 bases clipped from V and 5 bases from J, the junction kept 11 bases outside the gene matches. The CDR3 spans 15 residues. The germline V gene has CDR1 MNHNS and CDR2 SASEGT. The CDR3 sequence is CASSASGLSYNEQYF. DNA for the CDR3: TGTGCCAGCAGTGCTAGCGGACTATCCTACAACGAGCAGTACTTC.

The CDR3 protein is CASTLTGGLRTEAFF. In DNA form, the CDR3 reads TGTGCCAGCACCCTGACAGGGGGTCTCCGGACTGAAGCTTTCTTT. The V gene is TRBV27, the J gene TRBJ1-1, with 9 bases fitting TRBD1. Germline-derived CDR1 and CDR2 are MNHEY and SMNVEV (reference sequence). The CDR3 has 15 residues. V lost 7 bases, J lost 5 bases, and 11 bases stayed unmatched.

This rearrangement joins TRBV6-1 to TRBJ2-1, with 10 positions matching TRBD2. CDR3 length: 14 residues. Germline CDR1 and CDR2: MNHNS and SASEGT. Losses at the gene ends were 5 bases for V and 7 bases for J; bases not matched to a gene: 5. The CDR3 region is CASSISSGRNEQFF. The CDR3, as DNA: TGTGCCAGCAGTATCTCTAGCGGGAGAAATGAGCAGTTCTTC.

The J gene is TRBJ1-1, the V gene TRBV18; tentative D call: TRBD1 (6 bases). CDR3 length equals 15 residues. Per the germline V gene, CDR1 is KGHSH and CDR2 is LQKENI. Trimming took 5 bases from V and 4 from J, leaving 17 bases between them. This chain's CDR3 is CASSSPGASGTEAFF. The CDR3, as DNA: TGTGCCAGCTCATCGCCAGGGGCCTCGGGCACTGAAGCTTTCTTT.

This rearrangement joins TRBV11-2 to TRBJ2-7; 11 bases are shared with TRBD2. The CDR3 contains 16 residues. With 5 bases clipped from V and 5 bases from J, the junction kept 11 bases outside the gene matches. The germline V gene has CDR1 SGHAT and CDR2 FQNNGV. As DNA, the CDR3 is TGTGCCAGCAGCACGAAATTAGCGGGAGGGCCCCACGAGCAGTACTTC. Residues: CASSTKLAGGPHEQYF.

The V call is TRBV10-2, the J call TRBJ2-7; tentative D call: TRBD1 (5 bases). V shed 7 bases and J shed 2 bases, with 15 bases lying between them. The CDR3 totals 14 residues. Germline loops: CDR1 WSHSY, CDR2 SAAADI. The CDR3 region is CASNSAGPTYEQYF. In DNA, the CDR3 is TGCGCCAGCAATTCGGCAGGGCCGACCTACGAGCAGTACTTC.

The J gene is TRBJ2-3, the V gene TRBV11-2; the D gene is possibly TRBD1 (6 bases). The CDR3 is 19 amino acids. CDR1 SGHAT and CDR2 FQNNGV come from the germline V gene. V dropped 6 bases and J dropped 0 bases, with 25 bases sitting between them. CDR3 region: CASSLLWGHRKASTDTQYF. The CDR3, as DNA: TGTGCCAGCAGTCTATTATGGGGACATCGGAAGGCTAGCACAGATACGCAGTATTTT.

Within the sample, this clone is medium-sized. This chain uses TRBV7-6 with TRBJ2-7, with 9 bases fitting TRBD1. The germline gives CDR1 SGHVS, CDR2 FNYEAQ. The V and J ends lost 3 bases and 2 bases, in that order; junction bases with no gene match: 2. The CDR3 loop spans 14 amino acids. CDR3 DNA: TGTGCCAGCAGCTTCGGGACAGGGACCTACGAGCAGTACTTC. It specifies CASSFGTGTYEQYF.

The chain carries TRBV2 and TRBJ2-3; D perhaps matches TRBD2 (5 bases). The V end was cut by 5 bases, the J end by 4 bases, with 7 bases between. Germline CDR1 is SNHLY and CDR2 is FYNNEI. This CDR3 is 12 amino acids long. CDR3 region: CASSFSADTQYF. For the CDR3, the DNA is TGTGCCAGCAGTTTTAGCGCAGATACGCAGTATTTT.

CDR3 loop: CASSYLPRVGTEAFF. CDR3 sequence (DNA): TGTGCCAGCAGTTACCTTCCCAGGGTGGGTACTGAAGCTTTCTTT. This chain joins TRBV6-5 and TRBJ1-1; D is possibly TRBD1 (5 bases). Germline values: CDR1 MNHEY, CDR2 SVGAGI. Trimming removed 2 bases from V and 5 bases from J, with 15 bases in between. This CDR3 is 15 amino acids long.

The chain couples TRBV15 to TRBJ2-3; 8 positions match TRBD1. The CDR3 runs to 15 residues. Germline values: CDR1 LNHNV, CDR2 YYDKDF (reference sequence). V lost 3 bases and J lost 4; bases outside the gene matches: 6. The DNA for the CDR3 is TGTGCCACCAGCAGCACGGACAGGGCGGCAGATACGCAGTATTTT. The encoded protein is CATSSTDRAADTQYF.

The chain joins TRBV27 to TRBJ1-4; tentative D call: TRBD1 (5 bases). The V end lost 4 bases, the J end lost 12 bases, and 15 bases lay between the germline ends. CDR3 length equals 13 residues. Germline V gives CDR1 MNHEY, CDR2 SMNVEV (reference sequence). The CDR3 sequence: CASSSDGGRELFF. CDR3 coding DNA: TGTGCCAGCAGTTCGGACGGGGGTAGGGAACTGTTTTTT.

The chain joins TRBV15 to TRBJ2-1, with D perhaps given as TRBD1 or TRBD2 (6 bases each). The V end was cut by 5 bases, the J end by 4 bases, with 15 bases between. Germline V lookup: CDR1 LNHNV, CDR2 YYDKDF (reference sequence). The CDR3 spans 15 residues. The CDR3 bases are TGTGCCACCAGCGTTCGGGGGCAGAGATACAATGAGCAGTTCTTC. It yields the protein CATSVRGQRYNEQFF.

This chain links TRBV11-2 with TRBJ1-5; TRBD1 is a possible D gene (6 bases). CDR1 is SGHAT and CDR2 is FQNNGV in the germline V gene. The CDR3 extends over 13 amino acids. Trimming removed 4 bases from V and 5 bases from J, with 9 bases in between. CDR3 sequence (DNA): TGTGCCAGCAGCTATCGGACAGATCAGCCCCAGCATTTT. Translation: CASSYRTDQPQHF. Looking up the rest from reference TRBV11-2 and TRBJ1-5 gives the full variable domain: EAGVAQSPRYKIIEKRQSVAFWCNPISGHATLYWYQQILGQGPKLLIQFQNNGVVDDSQLPKDRFSAERLKGVDSTLKIQPAKLEDSAVYLCASSYRTDQPQHFGDGTRLSIL.

CDR3 in amino acids: CAWTPRGLAQYF. Here the CDR3 DNA reads TGTGCCTGGACCCCACGGGGACTAGCACAGTATTTT. V usage is TRBV30 and J usage is TRBJ2-3; TRBD2 matches at 9 bases. Germline loops: CDR1 GTSNPN, CDR2 SVGIG (reference sequence). Trimming took 4 bases from V and 12 from J; bases not matched to a gene: 8. This CDR3 comprises 12 residues.

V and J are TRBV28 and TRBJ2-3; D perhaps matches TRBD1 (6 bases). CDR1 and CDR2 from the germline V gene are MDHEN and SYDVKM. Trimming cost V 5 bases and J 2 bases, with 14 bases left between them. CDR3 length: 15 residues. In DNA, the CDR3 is TGTGCCAGCAGTCGCCGCGGACAGAACACAGATACGCAGTATTTT. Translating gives CASSRRGQNTDTQYF.

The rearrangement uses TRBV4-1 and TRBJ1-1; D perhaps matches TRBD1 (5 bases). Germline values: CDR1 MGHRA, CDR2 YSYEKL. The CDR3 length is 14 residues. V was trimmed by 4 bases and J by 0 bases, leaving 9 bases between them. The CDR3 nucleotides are TGCGCCAGCAGCCCAGGGACGGTGAACACTGAAGCTTTCTTT. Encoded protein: CASSPGTVNTEAFF.

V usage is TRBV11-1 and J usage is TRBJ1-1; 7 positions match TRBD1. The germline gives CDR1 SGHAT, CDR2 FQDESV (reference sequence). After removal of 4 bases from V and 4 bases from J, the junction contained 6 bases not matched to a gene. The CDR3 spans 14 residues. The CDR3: CASSSRQGGTEAFF. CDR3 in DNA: TGTGCCAGCAGCTCCCGACAGGGTGGCACTGAAGCTTTCTTT. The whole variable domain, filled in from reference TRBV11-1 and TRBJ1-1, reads EAEVAQSPRYKITEKSQAVAFWCDPISGHATLYWYRQILGQGPELLVQFQDESVVDDSQLPKDRFSAERLKGVDSTLKIQPAELGDSAMYLCASSSRQGGTEAFFGQGTRLTVV.

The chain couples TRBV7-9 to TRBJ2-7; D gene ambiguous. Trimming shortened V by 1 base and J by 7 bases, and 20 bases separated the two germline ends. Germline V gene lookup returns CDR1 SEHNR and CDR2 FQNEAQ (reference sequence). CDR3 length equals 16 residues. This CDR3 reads CASSLGSSSPNGEQYF. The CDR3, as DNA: TGTGCCAGCAGCTTAGGCTCCTCAAGCCCTAATGGGGAGCAGTACTTC.